This T cell receptor (beta chain) was captured in a study of Ad26.COV2.S vaccination and SARS-CoV-2 variants. Study as a whole: Enrollment placed the donor in the COV1001 Ad26.COV2.S trial arm.

The treatment: around 19 received Ad26.COV2.S at low or high dose, single or two shots; about 5 received placebo; per-sample allocation not given. Specimens were obtained on day 63 following the first vaccine or placebo injection. Expression of Wuhan-strain SARS-CoV-2 spike came from the Ad26 vector that formed the vaccine. TCRdb keeps only in-frame clones here, not all; method: immunoSEQ multiplex PCR. The sample yields some 340,000 clones, roughly 86% seen once. Study-wide results and limits: It was vaccine recipients, not placebo recipients, who had the higher spike-specific TCR breadth. Researchers reported similar non-spike TCR breadth in vaccine and placebo recipients.

This CDR3 spans 13 amino acids. Germline V gene data show CDR1 as SEHNR and CDR2 as FQNEAQ (reference sequence). Trimming removed 2 bases at V and 8 bases at J, with 12 bases between. Concerning this clone itself: Its antigen remains unidentified.

This sequence joins TRBV7-9 and TRBJ1-1; D is undetermined. Specimen: peripheral blood, collected in a trial of Ad26.COV2.S vaccine versus placebo. The origin of this receptor is a person between 18 and 59 years old who received the Ad26.COV2.S COVID-19 vaccine or a placebo. The CDR3 DNA reads TGTGCCAGCAGCTTACGACGCGATTCGGAAGCTTTCTTT. It yields the protein CASSLRRDSEAFF.